The clone carrying this T cell receptor (beta chain) was picked up many times. The antigen remains undetermined. The CDR3 length is 14 residues. Germline V CDR1 and CDR2: DFQATT, SNEGSKA (reference sequence). V was cut by 1 base and J by 15 bases, with 22 bases left in between. Unique molecular identifier tags were affixed to discrete cDNA molecules. MiXCR, applied by TCRdb to the 5' RACE reads, yields one record per CDR3 protein. The sample carries approximately 28,000 distinct CDR3 sequences, approximately 5.1% recorded once. The entry originates in a study of early T cells in non-severe SARS-CoV-2 infection. The overall study: With bulk RNA from unsorted whole blood as input, sequencing yielded unpaired chains.

Study conclusions and caveats: Database matching using VDJdb favored anti-spike CD8 responses, with private and CD4 specificities left missing.

This chain uses TRBV20-1 with TRBJ2-1; possibly TRBD2 for D (5 bases). The sequencing input was whole blood. This receptor was identified in an adult who was a healthcare worker with PCR-confirmed SARS-CoV-2 infection or an uninfected control (not recorded which). CDR3 coding DNA: TGCAGTGCTAGAGGGTTTCGGGATCCCCTCTCTCCGTTCTTC. It translates to CSARGFRDPLSPFF.